The 25 T cell receptor beta chains below were found in one sample sequenced in a study of T cells in Graves' hyperthyroidism and ophthalmopathy. Using RNA transcripts as the source, TCR beta CDR3 regions were amplified. The study used the HTBI primer set for a first-round RT-PCR of the TCR CDR3. TCRdb re-called the multiplex PCR reads through MiXCR, storing one row per CDR3 protein. Found here are 300,000 to 400,000 distinct CDR3 sequences, around 20% of them singletons; the top ten hold around half. Sequenced input: blood. The receptors shown here come from a woman between 45 and 60 years old with Graves' hyperthyroidism.

This clonotype was seen ten or more times. The chain couples TRBV12-3 or TRBV12-4 to TRBJ1-3; the D is unclear. Trimming took off 6 bases at V and 0 bases at J, with 6 bases between the two ends. CDR3 length: 13 amino acids. CDR3 DNA sequence: TGTGCCAGCAGGACTACCTCTGGAAACACCATATATTTT. Translated: CASRTTSGNTIYF.

CDR3 sequence (DNA): TGTGCCAGCAGCGTAGCGGGCAACTATGGCTACACCTTC. Its protein is CASSVAGNYGYTF. This chain links TRBV9 with TRBJ1-2; no clear D gene. Germline V CDR1 and CDR2: SGDLS, YYNGEE. The V end was cut by 0 bases, the J end by 2 bases, with 5 bases between. The CDR3 covers 13 residues.

This clonotype was detected many times. This chain links TRBV3-1 with TRBJ2-3; maybe TRBD1 (5 bases). V was clipped by 0 bases and J by 6 bases, with 16 bases between them. CDR1 and CDR2 (germline): LGHDT, YNNKEL (reference sequence). The CDR3 is made up of 16 amino acids. The DNA of the CDR3 is TGTGCCAGCAGCCAAGAGGGCAGGGTGTCCCCTGATACGCAGTATTTT. The encoded protein is CASSQEGRVSPDTQYF.

This clonotype was counted at least ten times. V gene TRBV5-1 combines with J gene TRBJ1-6; D is ambiguous. Germline V lookup: CDR1 SGHRS, CDR2 YFSETQ. Trimming cost V 4 bases and J 7 bases, with 9 bases left between them. This CDR3 is 13 amino acids long. The CDR3: CASSLGRNSPLHF. The CDR3 DNA sequence: TGCGCCAGCAGCCTAGGGAGGAATTCACCCCTCCACTTT.

The chain uses TRBV20-1 and TRBJ2-5; the D is unclear. With 3 bases removed from V and 5 bases from J, the gap between germline ends came to 4 bases. Germline CDR1 and CDR2: DFQATT and SNEGSKA (reference sequence). The CDR3 spans 10 residues. The CDR3 reads CSARGETQYF. The DNA of the CDR3 is TGCAGTGCTAGGGGGGAGACCCAGTACTTC.

This clonotype was detected ten times or more. The CDR3 bases are TGTGCCAGCAGGTTGACAGGGGGAAGCAATCAGCCCCAGCATTTT. This gives the protein CASRLTGGSNQPQHF. The chain links TRBV2 to TRBJ1-5; 9 nucleotides line up with TRBD1. The CDR3 loop spans 15 amino acids. Trimming at V came to 6 bases and at J to 1 base, leaving 4 bases not matched to a gene. CDR1 is SNHLY and CDR2 is FYNNEI in the germline V gene.

This clonotype was counted between two and nine times. V and J are TRBV5-4 and TRBJ1-1, with D uncertain. The ends were cut back, 1 base at V and 4 bases at J, with 8 bases in the middle. The CDR3 loop spans 13 amino acids. The germline gives CDR1 SGHNT, CDR2 YYREEE (reference sequence). The CDR3 here is CASSLTPFTEAFF. CDR3 sequence (DNA): TGTGCCAGCAGCTTGACTCCATTCACTGAAGCTTTCTTT.

This clonotype has ten or more counts. The chain couples TRBV10-3 to TRBJ1-2, with unresolved D. V lost 5 bases to trimming and J lost 4 bases, with 17 bases between them. CDR1 is ENHRY, CDR2 SYGVKD, per germline. There are 15 residues in the CDR3. The chain's CDR3 is CAISSEATTFYGYTF. Here the CDR3 DNA reads TGTGCCATCAGTTCGGAGGCAACCACCTTCTATGGCTACACCTTC.

There are a few counts of this clonotype. The chain carries TRBV7-9 and TRBJ2-7, with D perhaps matching TRBD2 (6 bases). The CDR3 spans 14 residues. Trimming removed 1 base at V and 3 bases at J, with 10 bases between. Germline V gene sequence: CDR1 SEHNR, CDR2 FQNEAQ (reference sequence). The chain's CDR3 is CASSLGTTNYEQYF. The CDR3 bases are TGTGCCAGCAGCTTAGGGACTACCAACTACGAGCAGTACTTC.

This clonotype was observed a single time. Given a much more abundant clone one base away, this may be a read error. The rearrangement joins TRBV6-5 to TRBJ2-5; maybe TRBD2 (5 bases). CDR3 length: 17 amino acids. With 2 bases removed from V and 2 bases from J, the gap between germline ends came to 18 bases. Per the germline V gene, CDR1 is MNHEY and CDR2 is SVGAGI. The CDR3 bases are TGTGCCAGCAGTTACAGACGTACCGGGAAGCGGCAAGAGACCCAGTACTTC. Translated: CASSYRRTGKRQETQYF.

This clonotype was counted many times. CDR3 sequence reads: CASSYSSGFLNTGELFF. CDR3 DNA: TGTGCCAGCAGTTACTCGTCGGGGTTCCTGAACACCGGGGAGCTGTTTTTT. The J gene is TRBJ2-2, the V gene TRBV6-5, with D possibly matching TRBD2 (5 bases). V lost 0 bases to trimming and J lost 1 base, with 12 bases between them. The germline V gene has CDR1 MNHEY and CDR2 SVGAGI. The CDR3 loop spans 17 amino acids.

The sample holds many counts of this clonotype. The chain recombines TRBV7-9 with TRBJ2-7, with 7 bases lining up with TRBD1. This CDR3 is built from 13 residues. Germline values: CDR1 SEHNR, CDR2 FQNEAQ (reference sequence). After removal of 5 bases from V and 6 bases from J, the junction contained 7 bases not matched to a gene. CDR3 DNA: TGTGCCAGCAGCCAGGGACAGCCTCTCGAGCAGTACTTC. It is translated as CASSQGQPLEQYF.

The chain uses TRBV7-9 and TRBJ1-5; D may be TRBD1 (6 bases). Trimming left V 1 base short and J 6 bases short, with 13 bases between. The length of the CDR3 is 15 residues. Germline loops: CDR1 SEHNR, CDR2 FQNEAQ (reference sequence). The CDR3 sequence: CASSLGDTKVQPQHF. Here the CDR3 DNA reads TGTGCCAGCAGCTTAGGGGACACCAAGGTTCAGCCCCAGCATTTT.

The sample holds a few counts of this clonotype. V is TRBV12-3 or TRBV12-4 and J is TRBJ1-2; 7 bases are shared with TRBD1. V gave up 3 bases and J gave up 8 bases; unmatched junction bases: 9. The CDR3 length is 14 residues. CDR3: CASSLDTGVKGYTF. DNA of the CDR3: TGTGCCAGCAGTTTGGATACAGGGGTAAAAGGCTACACCTTC.

This clonotype was detected only a few times. This chain links TRBV7-2 with TRBJ1-1; D is uncertain. Germline values: CDR1 SGHTA, CDR2 FQGNSA. Trimming stripped 4 bases from V and 1 base from J, with 13 bases between. This CDR3 contains 15 residues. In nucleotides, the CDR3 is TGTGCCAGCAGCTCCCCGGTTTTCCGGAACACTGAAGCTTTCTTT. Protein product: CASSSPVFRNTEAFF.

The chain recombines TRBV20-1 with TRBJ2-5; 13 bases match TRBD2. Unmatched junction bases numbered 17, after V lost 5 bases and J lost 5 bases. The CDR3 extends over 18 amino acids. Germline V gene sequence: CDR1 DFQATT, CDR2 SNEGSKA (reference sequence). The DNA for the CDR3 is TGCAGTGCTGGGTCGCCGGGGACTAGCGGGACGATATCTGAGACCCAGTACTTC. This encodes CSAGSPGTSGTISETQYF.

This clonotype has at least ten counts. The rearrangement joins TRBV2 to TRBJ2-1, with D perhaps TRBD2 (6 bases). V was cut by 2 bases and J by 9 bases, with 17 bases left in between. This CDR3 is built from 15 residues. The germline gives CDR1 SNHLY, CDR2 FYNNEI. DNA of the CDR3: TGTGCCAGCAGTGAACAGGGAATAGCGGAAGGTGAGCAGTTCTTC. Residues: CASSEQGIAEGEQFF.

V and J are TRBV20-1 and TRBJ1-5; D gene uncertain. Germline lookup yields CDR1 DFQATT and CDR2 SNEGSKA (reference sequence). The CDR3 extends over 14 amino acids. V shed 5 bases and J shed 2 bases, with 13 bases lying between them. CDR3: CSALTDGRNQPQHF. CDR3 nucleotides: TGCAGTGCTCTTACGGACGGGCGCAATCAGCCCCAGCATTTT.

This clonotype has a count of ten or more. The gene calls are TRBV11-3 and TRBJ2-7; the D gene is possibly TRBD2 (5 bases). CDR1 SGHNT and CDR2 YENEEA come from the germline V gene. The CDR3 is 15 residues long. Trimming removed 5 bases from V and 2 bases from J, with 16 bases in between. The CDR3 DNA is TGTGCCAGCAGCGGATCCGGTAGGACTGCCTACGAGCAGTACTTC. Its protein is CASSGSGRTAYEQYF.

A few counts support this clonotype. The chain links TRBV15 to TRBJ1-1; TRBD1 might be the D (5 bases). V lost 1 base and J 10 bases, leaving 19 bases between the germline ends. The CDR3 is 15 amino acids. Germline CDR1 and CDR2: LNHNV and YYDKDF (reference sequence). The CDR3 here is CATSRVGGLVLPAFF. CDR3 nucleotides: TGTGCCACCAGCAGAGTCGGGGGGTTAGTCCTGCCAGCTTTCTTT. Complete variable domain (other parts from reference TRBV15 and TRBJ1-1): DAMVIQNPRYQVTQFGKPVTLSCSQTLNHNVMYWYQQKSSQAPKLLFHYYDKDFNNEADTPDNFQSRRPNTSFCFLDIRSPGLGDTAMYLCATSRVGGLVLPAFFGQGTRLTVV.

This clonotype has ten or more counts. The chain joins TRBV12-3 or TRBV12-4 to TRBJ2-3; D gene uncertain. V gave up 4 bases and J gave up 3 bases, with 11 bases separating them. CDR3 length: 14 amino acids. The CDR3 DNA follows: TGTGCCAGCAGTTCTCTGACTGGTACAGATACGCAGTATTTT. It encodes CASSSLTGTDTQYF.

The chain combines TRBV7-9 with TRBJ2-1; 13 bases map to TRBD2. In germline, CDR1 is SEHNR, CDR2 FQNEAQ (reference sequence). The CDR3 is 15 residues long. V was clipped by 7 bases and J by 5 bases; unmatched bases: 5. The CDR3 protein is CASTYGTSGDNEQFF. The DNA of the CDR3 is TGTGCCAGCACCTACGGGACTAGCGGGGACAATGAGCAGTTCTTC.

This clonotype was observed a few times. The chain couples TRBV24-1 to TRBJ2-2; TRBD1 is a possible D gene (7 bases). Germline values: CDR1 KGHDR, CDR2 SFDVKD. This CDR3 spans 14 amino acids. Between the trimmed V and J ends, which lost 12 bases and 2 bases, there was a span of 15 bases. DNA for the CDR3: TGTGCCGTGCGCGGGACAGCCAACACCGGGGAGCTGTTTTTT. This gives the protein CAVRGTANTGELFF.

This chain uses TRBV29-1 with TRBJ1-1; D remains unclear. The CDR3 extends over 13 amino acids. Per the germline V gene, CDR1 is SQVTM and CDR2 is ANQGSEA. The V gene lost 5 bases and the J gene lost 1 base, with 11 bases spanning the gap. The chain's CDR3 is CSVNKYGNTEAFF. CDR3 nucleotides: TGCAGCGTTAATAAGTACGGGAACACTGAAGCTTTCTTT.

This chain joins TRBV24-1 and TRBJ2-3, with TRBD2 matching 14 bases. V lost 4 bases to trimming and J lost 2 bases; unmatched junction nucleotides: 7. CDR3 length: 18 amino acids. Germline CDR1 KGHDR, CDR2 SFDVKD. CDR3 in DNA: TGTGCCACCAGTGACCCGGGGACTAGCGGGAGAGTCACAGATACGCAGTATTTT. This translates into CATSDPGTSGRVTDTQYF.